Listed below are T cell receptor beta chains from one sample, sequenced in a study of T cells after posttransplantation cyclophosphamide. The table came from immunoSEQ multiplex PCR; TCRdb's copy has only in-frame clones and leaves some out. The data list 35,000 to 40,000 clones, none observed once; roughly 2.5% falls to the top ten. Sequenced sample: PBMCs. These receptors were collected from a man between 50 and 59 years old in good health, CMV-negative, and a related stem cell transplant donor. Each CDR3 is given with its conserved first and last residue. The order of the fields is clone size, CDR3 length, J gene, D gene, V gene, CDR3 protein, CDR3 DNA. A D gene is named only where the DNA matches it firmly. The size entry gives how often the clone was seen (once, few, many) or a class if it is expanded.

abundance: few
len: 16
j_gene: TRBJ2-1
d_gene: NA
v_gene: TRBV7-3
CDR3aa: CASSFGGGGGHNEQFF
CDR3nt: TGTGCCAGCAGCTTTGGGGGCGGGGGTGGCCACAATGAGCAGTTCTTC

abundance: many
len: 19
j_gene: TRBJ1-5
d_gene: NA
v_gene: TRBV19
CDR3aa: CASSTPRQSGGPAYQPQHF
CDR3nt: TGTGCCAGTAGTACACCGAGACAATCAGGCGGGCCGGCGTATCAGCCCCAGCATTTT

abundance: many
len: 11
j_gene: TRBJ1-2
d_gene: NA
v_gene: TRBV25-1
CDR3aa: CASSDRFGYTF
CDR3nt: TGTGCCAGCAGTGATCGGTTTGGCTACACCTTC

abundance: few
len: 14
j_gene: TRBJ1-2
d_gene: TRBD1
v_gene: TRBV6-5
CDR3aa: CASSSLDRVYGYTF
CDR3nt: TGTGCCAGCAGCTCACTGGACAGGGTCTATGGCTACACCTTC

abundance: many
len: 14
j_gene: TRBJ2-5
d_gene: TRBD1
v_gene: TRBV18
CDR3aa: CASTGQGKQETQYF
CDR3nt: TGTGCCAGTACAGGACAGGGGAAACAAGAGACCCAGTACTTC

abundance: many
len: 14
j_gene: TRBJ2-3
d_gene: TRBD2
v_gene: TRBV5-1
CDR3aa: CASSSRLAGDTQYF
CDR3nt: TGCGCCAGCAGCTCTAGACTAGCGGGAGATACGCAGTATTTT

abundance: few
len: 13
j_gene: TRBJ1-6
d_gene: NA
v_gene: TRBV19
CDR3aa: CASSTVAGVNLHF
CDR3nt: TGTGCCAGTAGTACAGTCGCAGGGGTTAACCTCCACTTT

abundance: many
len: 14
j_gene: TRBJ2-7
d_gene: NA
v_gene: TRBV21-1
CDR3aa: CASSRSGTNYEQYF
CDR3nt: TGTGCCAGCAGCAGATCCGGTACCAACTACGAGCAGTACTTC

abundance: many
len: 15
j_gene: TRBJ1-3
d_gene: NA
v_gene: TRBV6-1
CDR3aa: CASSEVGEAGNTIYF
CDR3nt: TGTGCCAGCAGTGAAGTGGGGGAGGCGGGAAACACCATATATTTT

abundance: many
len: 16
j_gene: TRBJ2-7
d_gene: TRBD2
v_gene: TRBV18
CDR3aa: CASSPSPWREPYEQYF
CDR3nt: TGTGCCAGCTCACCCTCCCCTTGGCGGGAGCCCTACGAGCAGTACTTC

abundance: many
len: 14
j_gene: TRBJ1-4
d_gene: TRBD1
v_gene: TRBV7-2
CDR3aa: CASSLGQGGEKLFF
CDR3nt: TGTGCCAGCAGCTTAGGACAGGGAGGTGAAAAACTGTTTTTT

abundance: many
len: 15
j_gene: TRBJ1-5
d_gene: TRBD1
v_gene: TRBV6-1
CDR3aa: CASKQDRLRQGPQHF
CDR3nt: TGTGCCAGCAAACAGGACAGGCTGAGGCAGGGGCCCCAGCATTTT

abundance: few
len: 14
j_gene: TRBJ1-1
d_gene: NA
v_gene: TRBV19
CDR3aa: CASSIGMGGPEAFF
CDR3nt: TGTGCCAGTAGTATAGGGATGGGGGGACCTGAAGCTTTCTTT

abundance: many
len: 13
j_gene: TRBJ2-3
d_gene: TRBD2
v_gene: TRBV30
CDR3aa: CAWSVLAGDTQYF
CDR3nt: TGTGCCTGGAGTGTACTAGCGGGGGATACGCAGTATTTT